This record covers a single TCR beta chain. This entry is derived from a study of OX40 agonist ivuxolimab in advanced cancers. V was pared by 6 bases and J by 2 bases, with 8 bases between. The germline gives CDR1 SGHTA, CDR2 FQGNSA. CDR3 length equals 13 residues. TCRdb's table, derived via immunoSEQ multiplex PCR, lists solely in-frame clones and lacks some. This sample has around 100,000 clones; about 91% occur once, and the top ten carry about 0.51%. The gene calls are TRBV7-2 and TRBJ1-5; D uncertain. Sequenced material: CD4+ or CD8+ T cells sorted from blood, taken in a trial of the OX40 agonist ivuxolimab. This clonotype was obtained from an adult with an advanced solid tumor such as melanoma, head and neck, liver or kidney cancer. The DNA for the CDR3 is TGTGCCAGCAGGAACAGTGGCAATCAGCCCCAGCATTTT. Amino acids: CASRNSGNQPQHF.